The 11 T cell receptor beta chains given below trace back to one sample, sequenced in a study of T-cell reconstitution after alpha-beta-depleted transplantation in children. Molecular barcoding with unique molecular identifiers was used for the TCRbeta library. One entry per CDR3 protein results from TCRdb running MiXCR on the PCR reads. The sample records about 580,000 distinct CDR3 sequences, 25% to 30% being singletons. Material: PBMCs, obtained before TCRalphabeta/CD19-depleted stem cell transplant. These TCRs come from a boy less than two years old with Wiskott-Aldrich syndrome, due to receive a stem cell transplant.

This clonotype showed up just a few times. This chain connects TRBV6-1 to TRBJ2-1, with 7 bases lining up with TRBD2. Germline V gene sequence: CDR1 MNHNS, CDR2 SASEGT. This CDR3 contains 15 residues. Trimming took 7 bases from V and 7 from J; bases not matched to a gene: 13. CDR3 residues: CASKRERGRGNEQFF. CDR3 coding DNA: TGTGCCAGCAAGAGGGAGCGAGGGAGGGGTAATGAGCAGTTCTTC.

The chain couples TRBV5-1 to TRBJ2-1, with 9 bases matching TRBD2. The CDR3 totals 18 residues. Germline CDR1 SGHRS, CDR2 YFSETQ. V lost 5 bases, J lost 3 bases, and 15 bases stayed unmatched. CDR3 region: CASRGNSGASGNYNEQFF. The CDR3, as DNA: TGCGCCAGCAGGGGTAATAGCGGGGCTAGCGGGAACTACAATGAGCAGTTCTTC.

In its sample, this clonotype was seen a few times. The chain recombines TRBV24-1 with TRBJ2-7; either TRBD1 or TRBD2 may supply D (6 bases each). Germline CDR1 KGHDR, CDR2 SFDVKD. The V and J ends lost 3 bases and 3 bases respectively, with 17 bases between them. The CDR3 spans 16 residues. DNA of the CDR3: TGTGCCACCAGTGATGCATCCCGGGGGCCCCACTACGAGCAGTACTTC. This sequence encodes CATSDASRGPHYEQYF.

This clonotype was counted only a few times. CDR3 sequence: CASSFRGRAHGELFF. CDR3 sequence (DNA): TGTGCCAGCAGCTTCCGCGGGAGGGCCCACGGGGAGCTGTTTTTT. V and J are TRBV5-6 and TRBJ2-2; 9 bases align to TRBD2. Trimming removed 2 bases from V and 7 bases from J; junction bases left unmatched: 6. Germline-derived CDR1 and CDR2 are SGHDT and YYEEEE. CDR3 length: 15 residues.

The V gene is TRBV2, the J gene TRBJ2-5; 7 nucleotides align to TRBD1. Trimming cost V 6 bases and J 2 bases; bases outside gene matches: 6. This CDR3 region has 14 residues. Germline lookup yields CDR1 SNHLY and CDR2 FYNNEI. The CDR3 region is CASRGRDRQETQYF. In DNA, the CDR3 is TGTGCCAGCAGAGGCCGGGACAGACAAGAGACCCAGTACTTC.

The chain links TRBV19 to TRBJ2-6, with D perhaps matching TRBD1 (5 bases). Trimming left V 2 bases short and J 4 bases short, with 9 bases between. The CDR3 is 15 residues long. Germline CDR1 reads LNHDA; CDR2 reads SQIVND (reference sequence). CDR3 coding DNA: TGTGCCAGTAGTATATCAGGGTCCGGGGCCAACGTCCTGACTTTC. Its translation: CASSISGSGANVLTF.

The table lists this clonotype with a few counts. V is TRBV27 and J is TRBJ2-1, with D tentatively TRBD2 (5 bases). The CDR3 covers 18 residues. Trimming pared 4 bases from V and 0 bases from J, leaving 19 bases between. Germline V gives CDR1 MNHEY, CDR2 SMNVEV (reference sequence). CDR3 nucleotides: TGTGCCAGCAGTTGGTTTGTTGGCGGGCCGAGCTCCTACAATGAGCAGTTCTTC. This gives the protein CASSWFVGGPSSYNEQFF.

The V gene is TRBV5-1, the J gene TRBJ1-1, with D maybe TRBD1 (5 bases). The germline V and J ends were trimmed by 1 base and 4 bases, with 14 bases remaining between them. CDR3 length equals 15 residues. Germline CDR1 is SGHRS and CDR2 is YFSETQ. In nucleotides, the CDR3 is TGCGCCAGCAGCTTGTTTAGTCTCGGGGGCACTGAAGCTTTCTTT. This gives the protein CASSLFSLGGTEAFF.

The chain uses TRBV20-1 and TRBJ2-1; D might be TRBD1 or TRBD2, each matching 5 bases. The germline V gene has CDR1 DFQATT and CDR2 SNEGSKA (reference sequence). V was shortened by 2 bases and J by 7 bases, with 15 bases between the two germline ends. The CDR3 extends over 14 amino acids. The CDR3 nucleotides read TGCAGTGCTAGACTCCCCAGAGGGGCTAATGAGCAGTTCTTC. Translating it yields CSARLPRGANEQFF.

This clonotype was found a few times. The chain links TRBV28 to TRBJ2-3; 12 bases fit TRBD2. This CDR3 comprises 17 residues. Germline assignment: CDR1 MDHEN and CDR2 SYDVKM. With 2 bases clipped from V and 0 bases from J, the junction kept 3 bases outside the gene matches. The CDR3 is CASSLLAGGSSTDTQYF. The CDR3 region has the DNA TGTGCCAGCAGTTTACTAGCGGGAGGGTCTAGCACAGATACGCAGTATTTT.

This clonotype was counted only a few times. The V and J genes are TRBV28 and TRBJ2-1; D ambiguous. The CDR3 covers 11 residues. Germline V lookup: CDR1 MDHEN, CDR2 SYDVKM. The V gene lost 6 bases and the J gene lost 12 bases, with 12 bases spanning the gap. The CDR3 sequence: CASRQLEGQFF. In nucleotides, the CDR3 is TGTGCCAGCAGACAGTTAGAAGGGCAGTTCTTC.